Below are 20 T cell receptor beta chains sequenced from a single sample in a study of regulatory T cells in long-lasting Graves disease. Assembly of TCR beta libraries relied on iRepertoire HTBI primers together with Arm-PCR of CDR3 regions. TCRdb passed the multiplex PCR reads through MiXCR, listing each CDR3 protein once. The sample shows 650,000 to 850,000 distinct CDR3 sequences, approximately 31% of them seen only once. Time point specified: persistent/refractory GD, antithyroid drugs over 5 years with positive TRAb. There was RNA extracted from PBMCs, and the TCR library was made from it. The input for sequencing was peripheral blood mononuclear cells (PBMCs), taken when the disease was refractory, from a patient treated with antithyroid drugs. The receptors were sampled from a female donor with Graves disease.

The V call is TRBV20-1, the J call TRBJ2-1; no reliable D call. V shed 5 bases and J shed 0 bases, with 8 bases lying between them. The CDR3 totals 13 residues. Per the germline V gene, CDR1 is DFQATT and CDR2 is SNEGSKA (reference sequence). CDR3 amino acids: CSAQTVSYNEQFF. The CDR3, as DNA: TGCAGTGCTCAGACTGTCTCCTACAATGAGCAGTTCTTC.

Of note for this clonotype: A much larger clone differs from this one at a single base, so this may be a read error. This chain joins TRBV20-1 and TRBJ2-5; TRBD2 matches 7 bases. The germline V gene has CDR1 DFQATT and CDR2 SNEGSKA (reference sequence). This CDR3 region has 13 residues. Unmatched junction bases numbered 10, after V lost 3 bases and J lost 9 bases. The CDR3 DNA reads TGCAGTGCTAGTTTATGGGATCGGGAGGCCCAGTACTTC. Protein sequence: CSASLWDREAQYF.

This clonotype was detected many times. V usage is TRBV6-1 and J usage is TRBJ1-5; TRBD1 agrees at 9 bases. Germline CDR1 reads MNHNS; CDR2 reads SASEGT. The CDR3 spans 15 residues. V lost 6 bases to trimming and J lost 10 bases; unmatched junction nucleotides: 13. Here the CDR3 DNA reads TGTGCCAGCAGCGTCCGGGACAGGGTCTTGAAACCCCAGCATTTT. As protein: CASSVRDRVLKPQHF.

This clonotype appeared a few times. The gene calls are TRBV6-1 and TRBJ1-2, with TRBD1 matching over 7 bases. This CDR3 is built from 13 residues. The germline V gene has CDR1 MNHNS and CDR2 SASEGT. V shed 6 bases, J shed 7 bases, and the junction held 8 bases outside the gene matches. This chain's CDR3 is CASRLTGMSGYTF. The CDR3, as DNA: TGTGCCAGCAGGTTGACAGGGATGAGTGGCTACACCTTC.

J is TRBJ1-6 and V is TRBV19; TRBD1 agrees at 7 bases. V lost 4 bases to trimming and J lost 6 bases; unmatched junction nucleotides: 6. Germline V gene data show CDR1 as LNHDA and CDR2 as SQIVND (reference sequence). The CDR3 runs to 15 residues. The CDR3 DNA reads TGTGCCAGTAGTAACGGACAGGCTACTAATTCACCCCTCCACTTT. Translation gives CASSNGQATNSPLHF.

Only a few counts were recorded for this clonotype. The genes are TRBV5-1 and TRBJ1-2, with D possibly TRBD1 on 6 matching bases. CDR1 is SGHRS and CDR2 is YFSETQ in the germline V gene. This CDR3 comprises 16 residues. The ends were cut back, 0 bases at V and 1 base at J, with 13 bases in the middle. The CDR3 loop is CASSLEEVRGNYGYTF. In nucleotides, the CDR3 is TGCGCCAGCAGCTTGGAGGAGGTCAGGGGTAACTATGGCTACACCTTC.

This clonotype was seen repeatedly, ten times or more. The V and J genes are TRBV28 and TRBJ1-2, with D hard to call. V was clipped by 1 base and J by 2 bases, with 11 bases between them. CDR3 length: 15 amino acids. The germline gives CDR1 MDHEN, CDR2 SYDVKM. The CDR3 region has the DNA TGTGCCAGCAGTTTATTTCCCAGGATAAACTATGGCTACACCTTC. Its protein is CASSLFPRINYGYTF.

The chain links TRBV7-2 to TRBJ2-7; 8 positions match TRBD2. The CDR3 length is 17 residues. The V and J ends lost 0 bases and 3 bases, in that order; junction bases with no gene match: 10. Germline V lookup: CDR1 SGHTA, CDR2 FQGNSA. The CDR3 DNA reads as TGTGCCAGCAGCTTAGCACTAGCGGTAAGCTCCGGCTACGAGCAGTACTTC. It specifies CASSLALAVSSGYEQYF.

This chain joins TRBV15 and TRBJ2-7; D remains unclear. Trimming stripped 0 bases from V and 2 bases from J, with 8 bases between. This CDR3 has 14 residues. Germline CDR1 is LNHNV and CDR2 is YYDKDF (reference sequence). The CDR3 sequence: CATSRERGTYEQYF. CDR3 nucleotides: TGTGCCACCAGCAGAGAGCGCGGTACCTACGAGCAGTACTTC.

V usage is TRBV2 and J usage is TRBJ1-1; D not resolved. The V end was cut by 3 bases, the J end by 0 bases, with 8 bases between. The CDR3 has 14 residues. Germline assignment: CDR1 SNHLY and CDR2 FYNNEI. The CDR3 loop is CASSEPGMNTEAFF. CDR3 DNA sequence: TGTGCCAGCAGTGAGCCGGGGATGAACACTGAAGCTTTCTTT.

This clonotype occurred a few times. The rearrangement joins TRBV11-2 to TRBJ2-7; D gene ambiguous. V was clipped by 6 bases and J by 7 bases, with 19 bases between them. In germline, CDR1 is SGHAT, CDR2 FQNNGV. This CDR3 is built from 14 residues. The DNA of the CDR3 is TGTGCCAGCAGTCTGCGGACGGCCAGCTGGGAGCAGTACTTC. It yields the protein CASSLRTASWEQYF. Full variable domain (remainder filled in from reference TRBV11-2 and TRBJ2-7): EAGVAQSPRYKIIEKRQSVAFWCNPISGHATLYWYQQILGQGPKLLIQFQNNGVVDDSQLPKDRFSAERLKGVDSTLKIQPAKLEDSAVYLCASSLRTASWEQYFGPGTRLTVT.

This clonotype was seen a few times. The chain couples TRBV12-3 or TRBV12-4 to TRBJ2-2, with 7 bases identical to TRBD2. V was pared by 7 bases and J by 0 bases, with 2 bases of the junction left unmatched. The CDR3 loop spans 14 amino acids. This CDR3 is CASILAANTGELFF. CDR3 in DNA: TGTGCCAGCATCCTAGCGGCGAACACCGGGGAGCTGTTTTTT.

This chain uses TRBV7-2 with TRBJ2-4, with D perhaps TRBD1 (6 bases). The J call may be wrong; the DNA end is better matched by TRBJ2-5. The CDR3 contains 14 residues. From germline, CDR1 is SGHTA and CDR2 FQGNSA. The CDR3 spells CASSLVARGETQYF. In DNA, the CDR3 is TGTGCCAGCAGCTTAGTGGCCAGGGGAGAGACCCAGTACTTC.

This clonotype occurred a few times. The chain employs TRBV15 and TRBJ1-2; TRBD1 matches at 7 bases. The trim removed 1 base at V and 6 bases at J, leaving 2 bases unmatched. CDR3 length equals 13 residues. Germline V CDR1 and CDR2: LNHNV, YYDKDF (reference sequence). The CDR3 DNA is TGTGCCACCAGCAGAGTTAGGGGGCATGGCTACACCTTC. This encodes CATSRVRGHGYTF.

This clonotype was counted only a few times. This sequence joins TRBV12-3 or TRBV12-4 and TRBJ1-5; no reliable D call. There are 14 residues in the CDR3. V lost 1 base and J lost 7, with 11 bases in between. The CDR3: CASSLGWAWQPQHF. In DNA form, the CDR3 reads TGTGCCAGCAGTTTAGGGTGGGCCTGGCAGCCCCAGCATTTT.

The chain employs TRBV6-2 or TRBV6-3 and TRBJ2-7, with D perhaps matching TRBD1 or TRBD2 (5 bases each). The CDR3 length is 15 residues. Trimming stripped 2 bases from V and 5 bases from J, with 16 bases between. In germline, CDR1 is MNHEY, CDR2 SVGEGT. The CDR3 coding sequence is TGTGCCAGCAGTTACGACCCTCGGAGAGGGGACGAGCAGTACTTC. Residues: CASSYDPRRGDEQYF.

This clonotype was seen a handful of times. The chain combines TRBV28 with TRBJ2-7; TRBD1 matches 7 bases. The CDR3 extends over 13 amino acids. V shed 4 bases, J shed 3 bases, and the junction held 3 bases outside the gene matches. The germline V gene has CDR1 MDHEN and CDR2 SYDVKM. CDR3 in DNA: TGTGCCAGCAGTTGGACAGGAATCTACGAGCAGTACTTC. Translating it yields CASSWTGIYEQYF. The variable domain in full, with the rest retrieved from reference TRBV28 and TRBJ2-7, is DVKVTQSSRYLVKRTGEKVFLECVQDMDHENMFWYRQDPGLGLRLIYFSYDVKMKEKGDIPEGYSVSREKKERFSLILESASTNQTSMYLCASSWTGIYEQYFGPGTRLTVT.

V usage is TRBV29-1 and J usage is TRBJ2-5; 7 positions agree with TRBD2. Trimming cost V 6 bases and J 1 base; bases outside gene matches: 5. The CDR3 runs 13 residues. Germline values: CDR1 SQVTM, CDR2 ANQGSEA. CDR3 region: CSVSGNIQETQYF. The CDR3 DNA reads as TGCAGCGTCAGCGGGAACATCCAAGAGACCCAGTACTTC.

This clonotype was seen a few times. J is TRBJ1-2 and V is TRBV15; 10 bases line up with TRBD1. The CDR3 totals 15 residues. J lost 5 bases, V lost 0 bases, and 3 bases had no gene match. CDR1 LNHNV and CDR2 YYDKDF come from the germline V gene (reference sequence). The CDR3 loop is CATSRDGDRGYGYTF. The CDR3, as DNA: TGTGCCACCAGCAGAGATGGGGACAGGGGTTATGGCTACACCTTC.

This clonotype was found a few times. The rearrangement links TRBV5-6 to TRBJ2-5; D could derive from TRBD1 or TRBD2 (5 bases each). The CDR3 loop spans 15 amino acids. Trimming left V 4 bases short and J 2 bases short, with 15 bases between. CDR1 is SGHDT and CDR2 is YYEEEE in the germline V gene. Here the CDR3 reads CASSLSPGPQETQYF. In nucleotides, the CDR3 is TGTGCCAGCAGCCTCAGTCCGGGACCTCAAGAGACCCAGTACTTC.